The rows below give T cell receptor beta chains drawn from one sample of a study of tumor-infiltrating lymphocytes in oesophageal squamous cell carcinoma. TCRdb reanalysed the PCR reads using MiXCR and keeps one entry per CDR3 protein. The sample lists 15,000 to 25,000 distinct CDR3 sequences; around 40% were seen once. Material: esophageal tumor tissue. Receptors originate from a male donor with esophageal squamous cell carcinoma. CDR3s leave out the opening cysteine and the closing phenylalanine or tryptophan.

v_call: TRBV7-9; j_call: TRBJ2-7; cdr3_aa: ASSLSGGVSYEQY
v_call: TRBV11-2; j_call: TRBJ2-3; cdr3_aa: ASSLEAGRPDTQY
v_call: TRBV5-1; j_call: TRBJ2-2; cdr3_aa: ASSPSGGLTGELF
v_call: TRBV6-4; j_call: TRBJ1-2; cdr3_aa: ASSSGNYGYT
v_call: TRBV28; j_call: TRBJ2-1; cdr3_aa: ASSFLRQRKNEQF
v_call: TRBV7-3; j_call: .; cdr3_aa: ASSWGGPSNEQF
v_call: TRBV5-1; j_call: TRBJ2-5; cdr3_aa: ASSSMGLAGEVGETQY
v_call: TRBV6-6; j_call: TRBJ2-3; cdr3_aa: ASSFSGVTDTQY
v_call: TRBV6-1; j_call: TRBJ2-6; cdr3_aa: ASSSLPKPTSGANVLT
v_call: TRBV5-4; j_call: TRBJ2-1; cdr3_aa: ASSATGNDAEAF
v_call: TRBV11-3; j_call: TRBJ2-1; cdr3_aa: ASSLGTMAYNEQF
v_call: TRBV3-1; j_call: .; cdr3_aa: ASSPWAGITGETQY
v_call: TRBV5-1; j_call: TRBJ2-1; cdr3_aa: ASSLKWQGAIEQF
v_call: TRBV7-6; j_call: .; cdr3_aa: ASSLGPGQGVNEQF
v_call: TRBV7-4; j_call: TRBJ1-6; cdr3_aa: TSTSGETYEQY
v_call: TRBV7-2; j_call: TRBJ2-5; cdr3_aa: ASSLGQGVLETQY
v_call: TRBV24-1; j_call: TRBJ2-1; cdr3_aa: ATSFRNEQF
v_call: TRBV7-6; j_call: .; cdr3_aa: ASSLGRSYEQY
v_call: TRBV7-3; j_call: TRBJ2-7; cdr3_aa: ASSREGSGGYEQY
v_call: TRBV6-4; j_call: .; cdr3_aa: ASPWNHPIDVAVVYEQY
v_call: TRBV6-4; j_call: TRBJ2-3; cdr3_aa: ASSEGDTQY
v_call: TRBV10-3; j_call: .; cdr3_aa: AISEGRQGAETQY
v_call: TRBV2; j_call: TRBJ2-5; cdr3_aa: ASSLIGKETQY
v_call: TRBV7-2; j_call: TRBJ2-7; cdr3_aa: ASSLGTPRTDTQY
v_call: TRBV12-3/TRBV12-4; j_call: .; cdr3_aa: ASSFRYEAYEQY
v_call: TRBV7-9; j_call: TRBJ2-1; cdr3_aa: ASSLVAANEQF
v_call: TRBV7-3; j_call: .; cdr3_aa: ASSYTSAGPYNEQF
v_call: TRBV5-8; j_call: TRBJ1-2; cdr3_aa: ASIILRDRGEFEEGYT
v_call: TRBV7-2; j_call: .; cdr3_aa: ASSLQAGGGTYEQY
v_call: TRBV24-1; j_call: TRBJ2-2; cdr3_aa: ATRDRNTGELF
v_call: TRBV6-1; j_call: TRBJ2-5; cdr3_aa: ASSSWRLAVQETQY
v_call: TRBV7-6; j_call: TRBJ2-5; cdr3_aa: ASSLGRVVTDTQY
v_call: TRBV7-2; j_call: TRBJ2-6; cdr3_aa: ASSLVGRASGANVLT
v_call: TRBV4-1; j_call: TRBJ2-1; cdr3_aa: ASSRGGSYNEQF
v_call: TRBV7-2; j_call: .; cdr3_aa: ASSLLASEGEQY
v_call: TRBV7-9; j_call: .; cdr3_aa: ASSLGTSGTDTQY
v_call: TRBV6-2/TRBV6-3; j_call: TRBJ2-1; cdr3_aa: ASNPGSSYNEQF
v_call: TRBV19; j_call: TRBJ2-3; cdr3_aa: ASRSPSGSTDTQY
v_call: TRBV2; j_call: TRBJ2-1; cdr3_aa: ASSELNEQF
v_call: TRBV6-2/TRBV6-3; j_call: .; cdr3_aa: AVGGRGETQY
v_call: TRBV6-1; j_call: TRBJ2-3; cdr3_aa: ASRALGGGADTQY
v_call: TRBV7-3; j_call: TRBJ1-5; cdr3_aa: ASSSNRAPGQANQPQH
v_call: TRBV19; j_call: TRBJ2-7; cdr3_aa: ASSIGGAGGFVSYEQY
v_call: TRBV28; j_call: TRBJ2-7; cdr3_aa: ASSPPTGTYEQY
v_call: TRBV7-6; j_call: .; cdr3_aa: ASSPTRDRVGEQF
v_call: TRBV12-3/TRBV12-4; j_call: TRBJ2-3; cdr3_aa: ASRGTSGSVTDTQY
v_call: TRBV12-3/TRBV12-4; j_call: TRBJ2-3; cdr3_aa: ASSPGTSGSADTQY
v_call: TRBV7-2; j_call: TRBJ2-7; cdr3_aa: ASSLPGQVKYEQY
v_call: TRBV2; j_call: TRBJ2-2; cdr3_aa: ASTGQGASTGELF
v_call: TRBV20-1; j_call: TRBJ2-5; cdr3_aa: SALLGGGRGETQY
v_call: TRBV9; j_call: TRBJ2-4; cdr3_aa: ASSVDEGVENIQY
v_call: TRBV5-8; j_call: TRBJ2-3; cdr3_aa: ASSFRTTQSGADTQY
v_call: TRBV15; j_call: TRBJ2-7; cdr3_aa: ATSRSETGSYEQY
v_call: TRBV2; j_call: TRBJ2-1; cdr3_aa: ASSEGYLIGNEQF
v_call: TRBV10-3; j_call: TRBJ2-1; cdr3_aa: AISEPPGNEQF
v_call: TRBV19; j_call: TRBJ2-7; cdr3_aa: ASSGRQGGNQYEQY
v_call: TRBV9; j_call: TRBJ2-3; cdr3_aa: ASSGLMHRGDTQY
v_call: TRBV5-1; j_call: .; cdr3_aa: ASSYDSYEQY
v_call: TRBV12-3/TRBV12-4; j_call: TRBJ2-1; cdr3_aa: ASSLMGSSYNEQF